The clone carrying this T cell receptor (beta chain) has a count of ten or more. This record comes from a study of cytomegalovirus exposure and HLA in healthy donors. V shed 5 bases, J shed 4 bases, and the junction held 10 bases outside the gene matches. The CDR3 consists of 15 residues. Germline lookup yields CDR1 SGHDT and CDR2 YYEEEE. With 60 Vbeta and 13 Jbeta primers, the PCR was carried out. Profiling relied on immunoSEQ multiplex PCR, and the TCRdb table lists in-frame clones only, not all of them. The table lists roughly 110,000 clones, under 80% of them singletons, with approximately 15% in the top ten.

Sequences were obtained from PBMCs. The genes are TRBV5-6 and TRBJ1-1, with TRBD1 matching 8 bases. The receptor was isolated from a woman aged 40 to 55 in good health and CMV-seropositive. The CDR3 nucleotides read TGTGCCAGCAGGGAGAGGACAGGGCGCCCCACTGAAGCTTTCTTT. This gives the protein CASRERTGRPTEAFF.